This note documents a single T cell receptor (beta chain) sequence. This same CDR3 is encoded by further DNA sequences in the sample. This entry comes from a study of blood T cell repertoires in COVID-19. Looking at the study overall: Whether acute or convalescent, the COVID-19 samples came from the United States, Italy and Spain. T cells, B-cell-depleted T cells, or PBMCs supplied cDNA or gDNA.

The CDR3 consists of 14 residues. Germline V lookup: CDR1 KGHSH, CDR2 LQKENI. V lost 6 bases, J lost 3 bases, and 5 bases stayed unmatched. Sequencing was performed with immunoSEQ multiplex PCR; in TCRdb, only in-frame clones are kept and a portion is missing. Here the sample spans a few hundred thousand clones, approximately 86% being singletons. This chain joins TRBV18 and TRBJ1-5, with 7 bases identical to TRBD1. The receptor was isolated from a man older than 75 with acute or convalescent COVID-19. Sequenced sample: peripheral blood. The chain's CDR3 is CASSTGFVNQPQHF. CDR3 in DNA: TGTGCCAGCTCGACAGGGTTTGTCAATCAGCCCCAGCATTTT. Complete variable domain (other parts from reference TRBV18 and TRBJ1-5): NAGVMQNPRHLVRRRGQEARLRCSPMKGHSHVYWYRQLPEEGLKFMVYLQKENIIDESGMPKERFSAEFPKEGPSILRIQQVVRGDSAAYFCASSTGFVNQPQHFGDGTRLSIL.